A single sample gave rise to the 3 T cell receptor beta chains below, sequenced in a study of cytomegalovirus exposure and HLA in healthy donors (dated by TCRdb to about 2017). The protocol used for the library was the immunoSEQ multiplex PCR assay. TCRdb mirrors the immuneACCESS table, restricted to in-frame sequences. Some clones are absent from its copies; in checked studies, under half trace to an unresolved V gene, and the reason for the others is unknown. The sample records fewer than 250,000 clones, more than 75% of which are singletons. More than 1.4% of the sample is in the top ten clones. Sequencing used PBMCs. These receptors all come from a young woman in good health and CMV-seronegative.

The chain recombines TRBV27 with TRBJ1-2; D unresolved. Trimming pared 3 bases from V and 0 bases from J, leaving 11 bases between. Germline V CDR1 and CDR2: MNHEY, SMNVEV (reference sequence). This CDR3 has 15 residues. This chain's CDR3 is CASSFLTSANYGYTF. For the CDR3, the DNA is TGTGCCAGCAGTTTTTTGACATCTGCTAACTATGGCTACACCTTC.

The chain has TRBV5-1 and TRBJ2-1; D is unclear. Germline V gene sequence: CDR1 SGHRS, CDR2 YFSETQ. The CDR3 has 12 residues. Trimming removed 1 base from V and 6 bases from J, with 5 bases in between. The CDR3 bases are TGCGCCAGCAGCTTGAACAGCAATGAGCAGTTCTTC. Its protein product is CASSLNSNEQFF.

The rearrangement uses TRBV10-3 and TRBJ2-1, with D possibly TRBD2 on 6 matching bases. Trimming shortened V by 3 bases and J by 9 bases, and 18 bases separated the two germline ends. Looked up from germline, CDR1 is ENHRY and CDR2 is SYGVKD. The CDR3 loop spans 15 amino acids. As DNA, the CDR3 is TGTGCCATCAGTGAACAGCCGGGTAGCGGTAGTGAGCAGTTCTTC. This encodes CAISEQPGSGSEQFF.